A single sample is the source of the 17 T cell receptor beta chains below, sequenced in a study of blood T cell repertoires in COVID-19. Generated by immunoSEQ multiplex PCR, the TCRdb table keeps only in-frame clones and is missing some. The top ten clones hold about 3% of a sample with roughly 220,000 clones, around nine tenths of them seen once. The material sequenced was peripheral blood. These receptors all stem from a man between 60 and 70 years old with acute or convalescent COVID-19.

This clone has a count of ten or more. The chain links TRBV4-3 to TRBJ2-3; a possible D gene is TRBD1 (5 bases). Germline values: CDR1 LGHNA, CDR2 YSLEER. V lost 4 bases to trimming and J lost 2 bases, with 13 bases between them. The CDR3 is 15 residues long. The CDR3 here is CASSPSLGATDTQYF. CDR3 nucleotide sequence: TGCGCCAGCAGCCCGTCCCTTGGGGCCACAGATACGCAGTATTTT.

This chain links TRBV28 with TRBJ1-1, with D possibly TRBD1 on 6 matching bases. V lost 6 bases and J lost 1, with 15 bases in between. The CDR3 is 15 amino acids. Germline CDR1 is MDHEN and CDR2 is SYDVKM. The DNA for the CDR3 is TGTGCCAGCAGGCCCAGCACAGGGCCGAACACTGAAGCTTTCTTT. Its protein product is CASRPSTGPNTEAFF.

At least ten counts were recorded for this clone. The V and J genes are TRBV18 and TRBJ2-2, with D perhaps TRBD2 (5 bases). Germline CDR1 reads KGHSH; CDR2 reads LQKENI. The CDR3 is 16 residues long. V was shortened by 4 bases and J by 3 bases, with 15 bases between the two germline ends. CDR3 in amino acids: CASSLLSGKDTGELFF. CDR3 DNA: TGTGCCAGCTCACTACTCTCGGGGAAGGACACCGGGGAGCTGTTTTTT.

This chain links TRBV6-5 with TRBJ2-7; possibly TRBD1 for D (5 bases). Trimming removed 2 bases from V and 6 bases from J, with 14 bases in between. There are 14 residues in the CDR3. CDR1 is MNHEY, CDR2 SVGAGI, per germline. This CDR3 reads CASSYRAGPLEQYF. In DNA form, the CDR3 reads TGTGCCAGCAGTTACCGGGCAGGGCCGCTCGAGCAGTACTTC.

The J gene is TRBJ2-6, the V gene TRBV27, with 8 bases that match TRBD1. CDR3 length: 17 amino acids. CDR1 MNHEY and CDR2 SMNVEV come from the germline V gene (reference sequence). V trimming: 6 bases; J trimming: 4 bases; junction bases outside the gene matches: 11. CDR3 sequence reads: CASSRLQGADGANVLTF. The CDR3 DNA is TGTGCCAGCAGCCGGCTTCAGGGGGCGGACGGGGCCAACGTCCTGACTTTC. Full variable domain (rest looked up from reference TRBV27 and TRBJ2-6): EAQVTQNPRYLITVTGKKLTVTCSQNMNHEYMSWYRQDPGLGLRQIYYSMNVEVTDKGDVPEGYKVSRKEKRNFPLILESPSPNQTSLYFCASSRLQGADGANVLTFGAGSRLTVL.

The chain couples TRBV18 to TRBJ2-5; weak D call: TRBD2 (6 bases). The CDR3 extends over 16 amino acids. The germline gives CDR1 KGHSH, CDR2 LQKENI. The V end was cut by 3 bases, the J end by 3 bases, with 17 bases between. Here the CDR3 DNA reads TGTGCCAGCTCACCCGGGGGAAGGACGGGTAAAGAGACCCAGTACTTC. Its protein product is CASSPGGRTGKETQYF.

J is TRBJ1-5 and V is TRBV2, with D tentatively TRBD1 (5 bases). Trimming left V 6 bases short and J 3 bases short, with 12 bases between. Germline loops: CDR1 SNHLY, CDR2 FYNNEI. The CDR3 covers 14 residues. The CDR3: CASRGDSPNQPQHF. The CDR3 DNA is TGTGCCAGCAGGGGTGACAGCCCCAATCAGCCCCAGCATTTT.

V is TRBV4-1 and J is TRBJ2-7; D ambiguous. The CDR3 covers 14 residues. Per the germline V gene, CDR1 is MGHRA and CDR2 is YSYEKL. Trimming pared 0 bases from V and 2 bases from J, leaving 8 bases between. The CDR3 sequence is CASSQEGGTYEQYF. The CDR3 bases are TGCGCCAGCAGCCAAGAAGGCGGAACCTACGAGCAGTACTTC.

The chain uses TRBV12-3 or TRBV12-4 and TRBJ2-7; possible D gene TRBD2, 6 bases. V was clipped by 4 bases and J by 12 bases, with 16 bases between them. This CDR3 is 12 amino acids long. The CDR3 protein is CASSSTGLPGYF. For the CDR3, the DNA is TGTGCCAGCAGTTCCACGGGACTCCCAGGGTACTTC.

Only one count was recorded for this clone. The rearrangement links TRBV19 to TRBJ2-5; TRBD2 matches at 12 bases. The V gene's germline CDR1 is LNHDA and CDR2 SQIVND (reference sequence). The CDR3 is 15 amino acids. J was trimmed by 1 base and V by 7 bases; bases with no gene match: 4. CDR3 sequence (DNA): TGTGCCAGTAAGGCACTAGCGGGGGGCCAAGAGACCCAGTACTTC. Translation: CASKALAGGQETQYF.

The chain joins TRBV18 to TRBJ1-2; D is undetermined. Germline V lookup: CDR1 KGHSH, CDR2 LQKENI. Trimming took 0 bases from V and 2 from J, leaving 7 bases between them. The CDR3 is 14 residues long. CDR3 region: CASSPPSWNYGYTF. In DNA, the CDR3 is TGTGCCAGCTCACCACCGAGTTGGAACTATGGCTACACCTTC.

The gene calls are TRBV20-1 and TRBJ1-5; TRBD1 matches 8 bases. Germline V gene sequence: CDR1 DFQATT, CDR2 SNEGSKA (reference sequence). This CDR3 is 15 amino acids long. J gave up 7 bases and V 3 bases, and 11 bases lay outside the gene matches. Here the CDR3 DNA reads TGCAGTGCTAGTGTCTCCCAGGGGGCTATGCAGCCCCAGCATTTT. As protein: CSASVSQGAMQPQHF.

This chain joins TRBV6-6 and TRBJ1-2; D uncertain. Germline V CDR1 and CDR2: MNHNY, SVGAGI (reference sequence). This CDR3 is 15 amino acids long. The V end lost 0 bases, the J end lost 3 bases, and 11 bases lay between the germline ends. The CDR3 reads CASSYSGGRDYGYTF. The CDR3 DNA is TGTGCCAGCAGTTACTCGGGAGGAAGAGACTATGGCTACACCTTC.

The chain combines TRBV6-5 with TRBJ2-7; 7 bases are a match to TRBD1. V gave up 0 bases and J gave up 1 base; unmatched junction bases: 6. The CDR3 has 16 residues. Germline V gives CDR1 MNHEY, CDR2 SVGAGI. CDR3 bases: TGTGCCAGCAGTTACTCGGGACAGCGTTATTCCTACGAGCAGTACTTC. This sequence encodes CASSYSGQRYSYEQYF.

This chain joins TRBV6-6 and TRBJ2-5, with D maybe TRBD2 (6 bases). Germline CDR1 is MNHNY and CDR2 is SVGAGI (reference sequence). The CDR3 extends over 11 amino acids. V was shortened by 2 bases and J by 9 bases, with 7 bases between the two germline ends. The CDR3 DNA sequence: TGTGCCAGCAGTTACGGGGAGGCCCAGTACTTC. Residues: CASSYGEAQYF.

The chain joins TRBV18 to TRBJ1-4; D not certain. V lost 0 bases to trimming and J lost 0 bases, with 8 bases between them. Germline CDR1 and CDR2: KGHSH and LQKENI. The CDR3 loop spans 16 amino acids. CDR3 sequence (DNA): TGTGCCAGCTCACCACCGTGGGCAGCAACTAATGAAAAACTGTTTTTT. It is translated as CASSPPWAATNEKLFF.

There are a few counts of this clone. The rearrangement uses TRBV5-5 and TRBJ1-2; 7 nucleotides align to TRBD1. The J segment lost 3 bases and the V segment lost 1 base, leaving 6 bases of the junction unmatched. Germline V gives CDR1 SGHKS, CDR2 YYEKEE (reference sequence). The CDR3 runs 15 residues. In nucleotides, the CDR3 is TGTGCCAGCAGCTTGCGAGACAGGGCTGACTATGGCTACACCTTC. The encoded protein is CASSLRDRADYGYTF.